These 18 T cell receptor beta chains were all obtained from the same sample, sequenced in a study of persistence of HIV-infected CD4 T cells. These receptors have no known antigen. This nonspecific control used anti-CD3/anti-CD28 bead stimulation of CD4+ T cells. Sorting of responding CD4+ T cells relied on upregulated CD40 ligand together with CD69. Sequencing used immunoSEQ version 4 in survey mode. Only in-frame clones appear in the TCRdb table, and some are missing; sequencing was by immunoSEQ multiplex PCR. Of roughly 45,000 clones in the sample, roughly 90% were seen once. This specimen was CD4+ T cells sorted from PBMCs after approximately 20-hour stimulation, taken from a patient who received antiretroviral therapy. The receptors were sampled from an adult man with HIV who was CMV-seropositive.

V usage is TRBV18 and J usage is TRBJ1-2, with D maybe TRBD1 (5 bases). The CDR3 runs to 13 residues. Germline V gene sequence: CDR1 KGHSH, CDR2 LQKENI. Trimming removed 2 bases at V and 8 bases at J, with 12 bases between. CDR3 region: CASSPNIGEGYTF. The CDR3 DNA reads as TGTGCCAGCTCACCAAATATAGGGGAAGGCTACACCTTC.

This chain links TRBV7-3 with TRBJ2-1; no firm D call. Trimming took off 5 bases at V and 8 bases at J, with 7 bases between the two ends. The CDR3 is 11 residues long. Germline V lookup: CDR1 SGHTA, CDR2 FQGTGA. The CDR3 region has the DNA TGTGCCAGCAGCATCGCCGATGAGCAGTTCTTC. As protein: CASSIADEQFF. The full variable domain, completed using reference TRBV7-3 and TRBJ2-1, is GAGVSQTPSNKVTEKGKYVELRCDPISGHTALYWYRQSLGQGPEFLIYFQGTGAADDSGLPNDRFFAVRPEGSVSTLKIQRTERGDSAVYLCASSIADEQFFGPGTRLTVL.

This clone occurred a few times. This sequence joins TRBV18 and TRBJ1-1, with 8 bases identical to TRBD1. The CDR3 runs 15 residues. Germline CDR1 reads KGHSH; CDR2 reads LQKENI. The V segment lost 5 bases and the J segment 6 bases; nucleotides outside the gene matches: 11. The CDR3 DNA follows: TGTGCCAGCTCAGCTCAGGACAGGGCCGGGGCTGAAGCTTTCTTT. It specifies CASSAQDRAGAEAFF.

V and J are TRBV6-5 and TRBJ1-1; tentatively, D is TRBD1 (5 bases). The CDR3 is 14 amino acids. From germline, CDR1 is MNHEY and CDR2 SVGAGI. Trimming removed 6 bases from V and 3 bases from J, with 14 bases in between. This CDR3 is CASRGSWGDTEAFF. The CDR3 DNA follows: TGTGCCAGCAGAGGGTCCTGGGGGGACACTGAAGCTTTCTTT.

The V gene is TRBV18, the J gene TRBJ1-1, with D possibly matching TRBD1 (5 bases). Germline CDR1 reads KGHSH; CDR2 reads LQKENI. V shed 6 bases and J shed 1 base, with 21 bases lying between them. The length of the CDR3 is 17 residues. For the CDR3, the DNA is TGTGCCAGCTCGGCGACAGCTGAACCGAGACCGAACACTGAAGCTTTCTTT. This gives the protein CASSATAEPRPNTEAFF.

This clone has a handful of counts. The chain is built from TRBV5-1 and TRBJ2-3; TRBD1 is a possible D gene (6 bases). Germline CDR1 and CDR2: SGHRS and YFSETQ. Trimming shortened V by 0 bases and J by 2 bases, and 10 bases separated the two germline ends. The CDR3 loop spans 15 amino acids. In DNA form, the CDR3 reads TGCGCCAGCAGCTTGGACAGGGCCGACACAGATACGCAGTATTTT. Its protein is CASSLDRADTDTQYF.

This chain links TRBV18 with TRBJ2-3; no clear D gene. The germline V and J ends were trimmed by 6 bases and 4 bases, with 17 bases remaining between them. The CDR3 has 15 residues. The germline gives CDR1 KGHSH, CDR2 LQKENI. For the CDR3, the DNA is TGTGCCAGCTCCTCGACCGATCGGGTTTCAGATACGCAGTATTTT. This gives the protein CASSSTDRVSDTQYF. Filled out from reference TRBV18 and TRBJ2-3, the complete variable domain reads NAGVMQNPRHLVRRRGQEARLRCSPMKGHSHVYWYRQLPEEGLKFMVYLQKENIIDESGMPKERFSAEFPKEGPSILRIQQVVRGDSAAYFCASSSTDRVSDTQYFGPGTRLTVL.

The chain joins TRBV9 to TRBJ2-3, with TRBD2 identical over 9 bases. Germline V gene data show CDR1 as SGDLS and CDR2 as YYNGEE. This CDR3 is 17 amino acids long. Losses at the gene ends were 3 bases for V and 9 bases for J; bases not matched to a gene: 17. The CDR3 DNA reads TGTGCCAGCAGCGAGTCGGGACTAGCCCCGGGCGGGGGGACGCAGTATTTT. Its protein is CASSESGLAPGGGTQYF.

The chain combines TRBV6-5 with TRBJ1-5; D gene ambiguous. The CDR3 covers 14 residues. From germline, CDR1 is MNHEY and CDR2 SVGAGI. V lost 6 bases and J 2 bases, leaving 11 bases between the germline ends. CDR3 amino acids: CASSWTGGNQPQHF. The CDR3 DNA sequence: TGTGCCAGCAGCTGGACGGGTGGCAATCAGCCCCAGCATTTT.

The rearrangement links TRBV18 to TRBJ2-7; a weak D match, TRBD2 (6 bases). Germline V CDR1 and CDR2: KGHSH, LQKENI. V lost 3 bases and J lost 4, with 13 bases in between. The CDR3 is 14 amino acids. CDR3 bases: TGTGCCAGCTCACCCCGATCGGGGAGGTACGAGCAGTACTTC. Its translation: CASSPRSGRYEQYF. Based on the CDR3 plus reference TRBV18 and TRBJ2-7, the full variable domain is NAGVMQNPRHLVRRRGQEARLRCSPMKGHSHVYWYRQLPEEGLKFMVYLQKENIIDESGMPKERFSAEFPKEGPSILRIQQVVRGDSAAYFCASSPRSGRYEQYFGPGTRLTVT.

This clone was observed a handful of times. The rearrangement links TRBV24-1 to TRBJ2-4; D remains unclear. Trimming shortened V by 4 bases and J by 9 bases, and 9 bases separated the two germline ends. CDR3 size: 12 residues. Germline-derived CDR1 and CDR2 are KGHDR and SFDVKD. CDR3 protein: CATSERVGIQYF. The CDR3 nucleotides are TGTGCCACCAGTGAAAGGGTAGGCATTCAGTACTTC.

In this sample, this clone turned up once. The rearrangement joins TRBV27 to TRBJ1-6, with TRBD1 matching 8 bases. Per germline, CDR1 MNHEY and CDR2 SMNVEV (reference sequence). The CDR3 loop spans 18 amino acids. The V gene end was trimmed by 6 bases and the J gene end by 7 bases; junction bases not matched to a gene: 17. The CDR3 loop is CASSARRLDRGQNSPLHF. CDR3 DNA sequence: TGTGCCAGCAGCGCGCGACGCCTAGACAGGGGACAGAATTCACCCCTCCACTTT.

V is TRBV19 and J is TRBJ2-2, with a weak D call TRBD1 (5 bases). V lost 2 bases and J lost 7, with 11 bases in between. The CDR3 contains 14 residues. CDR1 and CDR2 from the germline V gene are LNHDA and SQIVND (reference sequence). CDR3 amino acids: CASSIQGIGGELFF. CDR3 coding DNA: TGTGCCAGTAGTATACAGGGAATCGGCGGGGAGCTGTTTTTT.

This chain connects TRBV4-1 to TRBJ1-4; 8 nucleotides agree with TRBD1. The germline CDR1 and CDR2 sequences are MGHRA and YSYEKL. Germline trimming cut 4 bases from V and 2 bases from J; bases unmatched to any gene: 6. CDR3 size: 16 residues. In DNA, the CDR3 is TGCGCCAGCAGCCCCACCCCAGGGGGCACTAATGAAAAACTGTTTTTT. Protein sequence: CASSPTPGGTNEKLFF.

The V gene is TRBV5-1, the J gene TRBJ1-2, with 7 bases aligning to TRBD1. There are 15 residues in the CDR3. Per the germline V gene, CDR1 is SGHRS and CDR2 is YFSETQ. V lost 0 bases and J lost 3; bases outside the gene matches: 5. CDR3 sequence: CASSLVAGGDYGYTF. CDR3 DNA: TGCGCCAGCAGCTTGGTGGCAGGGGGAGACTATGGCTACACCTTC. Combining the CDR3 with reference TRBV5-1 and TRBJ1-2 gives the whole variable domain KAGVTQTPRYLIKTRGQQVTLSCSPISGHRSVSWYQQTPGQGLQFLFEYFSETQRNKGNFPGRFSGRQFSNSRSEMNVSTLELGDSALYLCASSLVAGGDYGYTFGSGTRLTVV.

V is TRBV6-5 and J is TRBJ1-2; possibly TRBD1 for D (6 bases). Germline V gives CDR1 MNHEY, CDR2 SVGAGI. The CDR3 contains 13 residues. The germline V and J ends were trimmed by 4 bases and 4 bases, with 10 bases remaining between them. CDR3 residues: CASSSTGIYGYTF. The CDR3 bases are TGTGCCAGCAGTTCCACAGGGATCTATGGCTACACCTTC.

The chain links TRBV5-1 to TRBJ1-6; 7 bases are shared with TRBD1. The CDR3 totals 16 residues. From germline, CDR1 is SGHRS and CDR2 YFSETQ. J lost 2 bases, V lost 4 bases, and 6 bases had no gene match. The DNA for the CDR3 is TGCGCCAGCAGCCCACGGACAGGTGCCTATAATTCACCCCTCCACTTT. Protein: CASSPRTGAYNSPLHF.

There are a few counts of this clone. The rearrangement joins TRBV6-6 to TRBJ1-1; possible D gene TRBD1, 5 bases. V lost 4 bases, J lost 2 bases, and 11 bases lay in between. This CDR3 contains 14 residues. Germline lookup yields CDR1 MNHNY and CDR2 SVGAGI (reference sequence). In DNA form, the CDR3 reads TGTGCCAGCAGTTCCGCGGGGGAAAACACTGAAGCTTTCTTT. Protein product: CASSSAGENTEAFF.